The TCR beta chain under discussion was sequenced for a study of naive and memory T cell subsets. CDR3 size: 16 residues. V dropped 0 bases and J dropped 10 bases, with 18 bases sitting between them. Germline V gene data show CDR1 as MGHDK and CDR2 as SYGVNS. Four PCR rounds used nested alpha and beta constant region primers plus the SP2 primer. MiXCR, applied by TCRdb to the 5' RACE reads, yields one record per CDR3 protein. Of about 62,000 distinct CDR3 sequences in the sample, approximately 8% are singletons; the top ten hold 19%. The library had UMIs added by 3' ligation of an oligonucleotide to TCR cDNA.

V gene TRBV25-1 combines with J gene TRBJ1-4; D might be TRBD1 (5 bases). The sequence was obtained from a female donor in good health. The CDR3 region has the DNA TGTGCCAGCAGTGAATATGCGGCAGGGAGATTCGTAAAACTGTTTTTT. As protein: CASSEYAAGRFVKLFF.